These T cell receptor beta chains were read from a single sample in a study of blood T cell repertoires in COVID-19. The repertoire was sequenced with immunoSEQ multiplex PCR; TCRdb's copy has only in-frame clones and lacks some. The table has about 170,000 clones, roughly four fifths seen once. Sequenced material: peripheral blood. These receptors came from a man between 65 and 80 years old with active or convalescent COVID-19. Each CDR3 is given without its conserved first and last residue. Each record gives: J gene, V gene, clone size, CDR3 protein. Only some rows state a clone size, as once, few, many or a class for expanded clones.

>TRBJ2-1|TRBV10-1|-
ASSARVGDSNNEQF
>TRBJ1-2|TRBV19|-
ASSLQGGSYT
>TRBJ1-3|TRBV6-6|-
AVLSGSGNTIY
>TRBJ1-2|TRBV12-3/TRBV12-4|-
ASSLEGTVGYT
>TRBJ2-1|TRBV5-4|-
ASSLASVYNEQF
>TRBJ1-1|TRBV5-1|-
ASSLAPGRGNTEAF
>TRBJ2-1|TRBV28|-
ATTASGSLNEQF
>TRBJ1-5|TRBV2|-
ASSERDRGRNQPQH
>TRBJ2-2|TRBV7-6|-
ASTRAANTGELF
>TRBJ1-2|TRBV6-7|-
ARGRSYGYT
>TRBJ1-6|TRBV27|-
ASKVGSGQVYDSPLH
>TRBJ1-5|TRBV12-3/TRBV12-4|-
ASSPTVGVGH
>TRBJ1-5|TRBV2|-
ASSEFGAHNQPQH
>TRBJ1-1|TRBV28|-
ASSRLGQGVNTEAF
>TRBJ1-4|TRBV10-3|-
AISGTANEKLF
>TRBJ1-1|TRBV30|-
AWSVPGGEAF
>TRBJ2-2|TRBV6-2/TRBV6-3|once
ASSSGGLANTGELF
>TRBJ1-1|TRBV5-4|-
ASSSGTGATEAF
>TRBJ1-5|TRBV18|few
ASSEVGGQRNQPQH
>TRBJ2-7|TRBV7-6|-
ASSANRGGAYEQY
>TRBJ1-5|TRBV19|-
ASSGTGGKGGNQPQH
>TRBJ1-2|TRBV18|-
ASSPRPDRGLNGYT
>TRBJ2-1|TRBV29-1|-
SVASGAYNEQF
>TRBJ2-5|TRBV6-5|-
ASRGRARETQY
>TRBJ1-5|TRBV28|-
ASSFGQGIIGNQPQH
>TRBJ2-3|TRBV27|once
ASSLMTSGGAGDTQY
>TRBJ2-2|TRBV7-9|many
ASTRGGLDTGELF
>TRBJ2-2|TRBV27|-
ASSPPGQGNTGELF
>TRBJ1-4|TRBV4-3|-
ASSHQRAGGEKLF
>TRBJ2-3|TRBV5-1|-
ASSLGALPDTQY
>TRBJ2-2|TRBV5-1|-
ASSLVQGRTGELF
>TRBJ1-1|TRBV6-5|-
ASSFQGNTEAF
>TRBJ2-3|TRBV5-1|-
ASGTGGTDTQY
>TRBJ1-1|TRBV29-1|-
SVSSGGWTEAF
>TRBJ1-2|TRBV19|-
ASMGGALLRGYGYT
>TRBJ2-7|TRBV28|-
ASSMNRGQY
>TRBJ2-7|TRBV13|-
ASSLGRANEQY
>TRBJ1-5|TRBV10-3|-
AISGTGDNQPQH